The next 26 T cell receptor beta chains were all read from a single sample in a study of cytomegalovirus exposure and HLA in healthy donors. The PCR contained 60 Vbeta and 13 Jbeta primers. Generated by immunoSEQ multiplex PCR, the TCRdb table keeps only in-frame clones and is missing some. The sample contains 95,000 to 150,000 clones, roughly 80% of which appear only once. The sequencing input was PBMCs. Receptors originate from a man aged 25-45 years in good health and CMV-seronegative.

The gene calls are TRBV5-1 and TRBJ2-3; TRBD2 matches 7 bases. V trimming: 1 base; J trimming: 1 base; junction bases outside the gene matches: 3. Germline-derived CDR1 and CDR2 are SGHRS and YFSETQ. The CDR3 consists of 15 residues. The CDR3 sequence is CASSLSSGGTDTQYF. The DNA of the CDR3 is TGCGCCAGCAGCTTGTCGAGCGGGGGCACAGATACGCAGTATTTT.

V usage is TRBV2 and J usage is TRBJ1-2, with D unresolved. In germline, CDR1 is SNHLY, CDR2 FYNNEI. CDR3 size: 14 residues. V was trimmed by 3 bases and J by 6 bases, leaving 14 bases between them. In DNA, the CDR3 is TGTGCCAGCAGTGACCTAACTTCGAACCATGGCTACACCTTC. This sequence encodes CASSDLTSNHGYTF.

The chain recombines TRBV7-5 with TRBJ2-7; TRBD1 reflects the table's D call only, with no check against the DNA. TRBV7-5 is reported as a pseudogene. CDR3 size: 12 residues. The CDR3 is CARRQGAHEQYF. The DNA for the CDR3 is TGTGCCAGAAGGCAGGGGGCTCACGAGCAGTACTTC.

This clone was counted once. The chain carries TRBV7-8 and TRBJ2-5; the D is unclear. Judging by the DNA end, TRBJ2-7 fits better; the J call may be wrong. Germline CDR1 reads SGHVS; CDR2 reads FQNEAQ. The CDR3 has 15 residues. CDR3 region: CASSYGGNWGYEQYF. In nucleotides, the CDR3 is TGTGCCAGCAGCTATGGTGGCAATTGGGGCTACGAGCAGTACTTC.

The V and J genes are TRBV5-1 and TRBJ2-7; D not certain. The CDR3 has 14 amino acids. Germline-derived CDR1 and CDR2 are SGHRS and YFSETQ. V shed 0 bases and J shed 3 bases, with 10 bases lying between them. The CDR3 DNA sequence: TGCGCCAGCAGCTTGGGACCGACTGACTACGAGCAGTACTTC. This gives the protein CASSLGPTDYEQYF.

The CDR3 region has the DNA TGTGCCAGCTCACCATTCCCGGGGGATTTCGCGGCGGGAGAGACCCAGTACTTC. This gives the protein CASSPFPGDFAAGETQYF. This chain uses TRBV18 with TRBJ2-5, with D possibly being TRBD2 (6 bases). Germline lookup yields CDR1 KGHSH and CDR2 LQKENI. V lost 2 bases and J 4 bases, leaving 23 bases between the germline ends. The CDR3 consists of 18 residues.

The chain is built from TRBV28 and TRBJ1-2, with D possibly TRBD1 on 6 matching bases. CDR1 MDHEN and CDR2 SYDVKM come from the germline V gene. CDR3 length: 14 amino acids. Trimming pared 6 bases from V and 8 bases from J, leaving 19 bases between. The CDR3 loop reads CASSLVRQESGYTF. CDR3 DNA sequence: TGTGCCAGCAGCCTTGTTCGACAGGAGTCGGGCTACACCTTC.

The DNA for the CDR3 is TGTGCCAGCAGCTTAGGCGTAAGCAACACCATATATTTT. As protein: CASSLGVSNTIYF. This chain connects TRBV7-2 to TRBJ1-3, with D uncertain. CDR3 length: 13 residues. CDR1 and CDR2 (germline): SGHTA, FQGNSA. The V end lost 1 base, the J end lost 7 bases, and 8 bases lay between the germline ends.

This rearrangement joins TRBV2 to TRBJ1-2; D unresolved. Between the trimmed V and J ends, which lost 6 bases and 5 bases, there was a span of 10 bases. There are 12 residues in the CDR3. Germline V gene data show CDR1 as SNHLY and CDR2 as FYNNEI. The CDR3 here is CASRIEWYGYTF. The CDR3 DNA sequence: TGTGCCAGCAGGATAGAGTGGTATGGCTACACCTTC.

V is TRBV19 and J is TRBJ2-3; 8 nucleotides align to TRBD1. Per the germline V gene, CDR1 is LNHDA and CDR2 is SQIVND (reference sequence). The CDR3 sequence is 16 residues long. The J segment lost 5 bases and the V segment lost 6 bases, leaving 13 bases of the junction unmatched. In nucleotides, the CDR3 is TGTGCCAGTAGCTCGTGGACAGGGAATCGGGGAGATACGCAGTATTTT. Translating it yields CASSSWTGNRGDTQYF.

This clone was detected only a few times. The chain employs TRBV19 and TRBJ1-1, with D hard to call. Germline loops: CDR1 LNHDA, CDR2 SQIVND (reference sequence). The CDR3 runs 11 residues. Trimming stripped 8 bases from V and 8 bases from J, with 12 bases between. The CDR3 DNA reads as TGTGCCAGTTCCCTGGCCCAAGAAGCTTTCTTT. Translating gives CASSLAQEAFF.

The V call is TRBV6-4, the J call TRBJ1-5; TRBD1 matches 7 bases. This CDR3 has 13 residues. Trimming took 6 bases from V and 6 from J; bases not matched to a gene: 5. The V gene's germline CDR1 is MRHNA and CDR2 SNTAGT. The CDR3 DNA follows: TGTGCCAGCAGCGCCCAGGGGGGTCAGCCCCAGCATTTT. Its translation: CASSAQGGQPQHF.

This clone was observed a few times. The genes are TRBV9 and TRBJ1-3; possible D gene TRBD1, 6 bases. Germline lookup yields CDR1 SGDLS and CDR2 YYNGEE. Trimming stripped 0 bases from V and 10 bases from J, with 14 bases between. The CDR3 consists of 14 residues. The CDR3 protein is CASSVVGQSATIYF. The CDR3 DNA sequence: TGTGCCAGCAGCGTAGTAGGACAGAGCGCGACCATATATTTT.

The chain has TRBV19 and TRBJ1-1; no definite D call. The CDR3 is made up of 15 amino acids. With 4 bases removed from V and 7 bases from J, the gap between germline ends came to 19 bases. Germline CDR1 and CDR2: LNHDA and SQIVND (reference sequence). CDR3 nucleotides: TGTGCCAGTAGTAAGGAAGTAGGAGGGTGGCTTGAAGCTTTCTTT. It codes for CASSKEVGGWLEAFF.

The rearrangement links TRBV4-1 to TRBJ2-5; 7 bases line up with TRBD1. V trimming: 3 bases; J trimming: 2 bases; junction bases outside the gene matches: 9. The CDR3 is made up of 16 amino acids. CDR1 is MGHRA, CDR2 YSYEKL, per germline. This CDR3 reads CASSHEGGRVQETQYF. The CDR3 nucleotides are TGCGCCAGCAGCCACGAAGGGGGCCGGGTTCAAGAGACCCAGTACTTC.

The chain is built from TRBV29-1 and TRBJ2-7, with 8 positions matching TRBD2. The junction had 1 base not matched to a gene; V was cut back by 3 bases and J by 0 bases. Per the germline V gene, CDR1 is SQVTM and CDR2 is ANQGSEA. CDR3 length: 13 residues. CDR3 sequence: CSVDSGGSYEQYF. The CDR3 nucleotides read TGCAGCGTTGACAGCGGGGGCTCCTACGAGCAGTACTTC.

The gene calls are TRBV9 and TRBJ1-6, with D possibly TRBD1 on 6 matching bases. The V gene's germline CDR1 is SGDLS and CDR2 YYNGEE. V lost 0 bases and J 5 bases, leaving 12 bases between the germline ends. The CDR3 sequence is 16 residues long. The CDR3 bases are TGTGCCAGCAGCGTAGGAGCGGGGGCCGATAATTCACCCCTCCACTTT. This codes for CASSVGAGADNSPLHF.

Of note for this clone: Other DNA sequences in the sample encode the same CDR3. The chain combines TRBV5-1 with TRBJ2-3, with 10 bases identical to TRBD1. This CDR3 comprises 15 residues. The J segment lost 5 bases and the V segment lost 2 bases, leaving 5 bases of the junction unmatched. The germline V gene encodes CDR1 SGHRS and CDR2 YFSETQ. The CDR3 loop is CASSFGTGEGDTQYF. The CDR3 nucleotides are TGCGCCAGCAGCTTTGGGACAGGGGAGGGAGATACGCAGTATTTT.

The gene calls are TRBV2 and TRBJ2-7; TRBD2 might be the D (5 bases). Per germline, CDR1 SNHLY and CDR2 FYNNEI. The CDR3 length is 12 residues. V shed 4 bases and J shed 6 bases, with 10 bases lying between them. CDR3 in DNA: TGTGCCAGCAGTGGAGGCAGCGGCGAGCAGTACTTC. Translation gives CASSGGSGEQYF.

V is TRBV19 and J is TRBJ1-2, with TRBD1 matching 7 bases. CDR3 length: 17 residues. In germline, CDR1 is LNHDA, CDR2 SQIVND (reference sequence). V gave up 3 bases and J gave up 0 bases; unmatched junction bases: 10. CDR3 sequence: CASSIERGPPSNYGYTF. The DNA for the CDR3 is TGTGCCAGTAGTATCGAAAGGGGGCCTCCATCTAACTATGGCTACACCTTC.

The V gene is TRBV15, the J gene TRBJ2-1, with D perhaps TRBD2 (6 bases). This CDR3 spans 16 amino acids. Germline assignment: CDR1 LNHNV and CDR2 YYDKDF (reference sequence). V shed 0 bases and J shed 0 bases, with 9 bases lying between them. The CDR3 loop is CATSRDIGGSYNEQFF. CDR3 DNA sequence: TGTGCCACCAGCAGAGATATCGGGGGCTCCTACAATGAGCAGTTCTTC.

This chain links TRBV6-5 with TRBJ2-5, with 7 bases fitting TRBD1. The trim removed 0 bases at V and 5 bases at J, leaving 6 bases unmatched. The CDR3 spans 15 residues. From germline, CDR1 is MNHEY and CDR2 SVGAGI. The CDR3 bases are TGTGCCAGCAGTTACTCGACTATACAGGGGGAGACCCAGTACTTC. Residues: CASSYSTIQGETQYF.

This clone was recorded a few times. The chain has TRBV5-1 and TRBJ2-1; perhaps TRBD2 as D (6 bases). CDR3 length: 14 amino acids. Between the trimmed V and J ends, which lost 0 bases and 8 bases, there was a span of 12 bases. CDR1 and CDR2 from the germline V gene are SGHRS and YFSETQ. For the CDR3, the DNA is TGCGCCAGCAGCTTGGTCGGAGGGGTACATGAGCAGTTCTTC. This encodes CASSLVGGVHEQFF.

The chain links TRBV7-9 to TRBJ2-1; 7 positions agree with TRBD1. The V segment lost 7 bases and the J segment 3 bases; nucleotides outside the gene matches: 9. Germline CDR1 and CDR2: SEHNR and FQNEAQ (reference sequence). CDR3 length equals 15 residues. CDR3 bases: TGTGCCAGCATCCCGGTCGACAGGGTCTACAATGAGCAGTTCTTC. Amino acids: CASIPVDRVYNEQFF.

V usage is TRBV30 and J usage is TRBJ1-6; D is undetermined. CDR3 length: 10 amino acids. Germline CDR1 is GTSNPN and CDR2 is SVGIG (reference sequence). V lost 2 bases, J lost 14 bases, and 7 bases lay in between. CDR3 DNA sequence: TGTGCCTGGAGTTCTCCGGCCCTCCACTTT. It is translated as CAWSSPALHF.

The chain carries TRBV2 and TRBJ2-3; 9 positions agree with TRBD2. Germline V lookup: CDR1 SNHLY, CDR2 FYNNEI. The V gene end was trimmed by 6 bases and the J gene end by 10 bases; junction bases not matched to a gene: 14. This CDR3 spans 15 amino acids. The CDR3 sequence: CASSDGAGGYRAQYF. The DNA of the CDR3 is TGTGCCAGCAGCGATGGGGCGGGGGGGTATCGAGCGCAGTATTTT.